The rows below give T cell receptor beta chains drawn from one sample of a study of blood T cell repertoires in COVID-19. Measured with immunoSEQ multiplex PCR; TCRdb has only the in-frame clones, and not every one. The sample has approximately 71,000 clones, about 83% seen once. The sample comprised peripheral blood. All receptors come from a human donor in a cohort sampled during active COVID-19. The CDR3 runs from the conserved cysteine through the conserved F or W. The D gene is left open where the match is weak. Only some rows state a clone size, as once, few, many or a class for expanded clones.

size: NA
length: 14
J: TRBJ1-4
V: TRBV2
D: TRBD1
DNA: TGTGCCAGCAGTTCCGGGACAGGGGATGAAAAACTGTTTTTT
CDR3: CASSSGTGDEKLFF

size: NA
length: 17
J: TRBJ2-1
V: TRBV4-1
D: TRBD2
DNA: TGCGCCAGCAGCCAAGATCCTAGCGGGAATTTGGGCGTTGAGCAGTTCTTC
CDR3: CASSQDPSGNLGVEQFF

size: NA
length: 19
J: TRBJ2-5
V: TRBV7-2
D: TRBD2
DNA: TGTGCCAGCAGCTTAGCGTCTAGCGGGAGGGGAGGGTACCAAGAGACCCAGTACTTC
CDR3: CASSLASSGRGGYQETQYF

size: NA
length: 11
J: TRBJ2-1
V: TRBV2
D: TRBD2
DNA: TGTGCCAGCACTGGACTAGCGGAGCAGTTCTTC
CDR3: CASTGLAEQFF

size: NA
length: 15
J: TRBJ2-3
V: TRBV5-6
D: NA
DNA: TGTGCCAGCAGCTTGCTGCGAGTTCGCACAGATACGCAGTATTTT
CDR3: CASSLLRVRTDTQYF

size: NA
length: 14
J: TRBJ1-6
V: TRBV30
D: TRBD1
DNA: TGTGCCTGGAACAACAGGGGAACCGATTCACCCCTCCACTTT
CDR3: CAWNNRGTDSPLHF

size: once
length: 14
J: TRBJ2-3
V: TRBV28
D: NA
DNA: TGTGCCAGCAGTTTATACGGGGGAGTAGATACGCAGTATTTT
CDR3: CASSLYGGVDTQYF

size: few
length: 16
J: TRBJ1-6
V: TRBV19
D: NA
DNA: TGTGCCAGTAGTCCGGGGAGCGGGCAGGCCGACTCACCCCTCCACTTT
CDR3: CASSPGSGQADSPLHF

size: few
length: 15
J: TRBJ1-6
V: TRBV6-5
D: NA
DNA: TGTGCCAGCAGAGAGAGGAGGGGCGAAAATTCACCCCTCCACTTT
CDR3: CASRERRGENSPLHF

size: few
length: 12
J: TRBJ1-5
V: TRBV4-1
D: NA
DNA: TGCGCCAGCAGCCAAGGGAGTCAGCCCCAGCATTTT
CDR3: CASSQGSQPQHF

size: NA
length: 20
J: TRBJ2-3
V: TRBV9
D: TRBD2
DNA: TGTGCCAGCAGCGTAGCGCCCAGCGGGGGGTTTCCCTCTAGCACAGATACGCAGTATTTT
CDR3: CASSVAPSGGFPSSTDTQYF

size: NA
length: 13
J: TRBJ2-7
V: TRBV6-6
D: NA
DNA: TGTGCCAGCAGTTTGGGGGCTAAGGACGAGCAGTACTTC
CDR3: CASSLGAKDEQYF

size: NA
length: 13
J: TRBJ1-2
V: TRBV6-5
D: NA
DNA: TGTGCCAGCACCGTCGGGAGGAACTATGGCTACACCTTC
CDR3: CASTVGRNYGYTF

size: NA
length: 17
J: TRBJ1-2
V: TRBV4-3
D: TRBD1
DNA: TGCGCCAGCAGCCAAGGTCTACCGGGACAGGGAAATTATGGCTACACCTTC
CDR3: CASSQGLPGQGNYGYTF

size: NA
length: 16
J: TRBJ1-2
V: TRBV7-9
D: NA
DNA: TGTGCCAGCAGCTTAGGGACAGCCAAAATTAGAGGAGGCTACACCTTC
CDR3: CASSLGTAKIRGGYTF

size: NA
length: 20
J: TRBJ1-4
V: TRBV6-2/TRBV6-3
D: TRBD1
DNA: TGTGCCAGCAGCAGTTACTCTCCAGCCGGGACAGCGGTTGGAGGGGAAAAACTGTTTTTT
CDR3: CASSSYSPAGTAVGGEKLFF

size: NA
length: 12
J: TRBJ2-1
V: TRBV6-1
D: TRBD2
DNA: TGTGCCAGCAGTGAGTGGGGGGGTGAGCAGTTCTTC
CDR3: CASSEWGGEQFF

size: NA
length: 19
J: TRBJ1-5
V: TRBV5-1
D: TRBD1
DNA: TGCGCCAGCAGCCTGGAACCTTGGACAGGAGTTCTTAGCAATCAGCCCCAGCATTTT
CDR3: CASSLEPWTGVLSNQPQHF

size: NA
length: 13
J: TRBJ2-3
V: TRBV3-1/TRBV3-2
D: NA
DNA: TGTGCCAGCACCCTGTTTACCGGGGATACGCAGTATTTT
CDR3: CASTLFTGDTQYF

size: NA
length: 15
J: TRBJ2-5
V: TRBV3-1/TRBV3-2
D: TRBD2
DNA: TGTGCCAGCAGCCAAGACACTAGCGGGCTAAAGACCCAGTACTTC
CDR3: CASSQDTSGLKTQYF

size: NA
length: 16
J: TRBJ2-2
V: TRBV18
D: TRBD2
DNA: TGTGCCAGCTCACCGGCGCGGGAGGGCCTCACCGGGGAGCTGTTTTTT
CDR3: CASSPAREGLTGELFF

size: NA
length: 16
J: TRBJ1-1
V: TRBV7-8
D: NA
DNA: TGTGCCAGCAGCTCACTCCCGGGGGGCCTGAACACTGAAGCTTTCTTT
CDR3: CASSSLPGGLNTEAFF

size: NA
length: 15
J: TRBJ2-6
V: TRBV6-5
D: TRBD1
DNA: TGTGCCAGCAGTTACGAGGGGGCCGGGGCCAACGTCCTGACTTTC
CDR3: CASSYEGAGANVLTF

size: once
length: 16
J: TRBJ1-3
V: TRBV2
D: TRBD1
DNA: TGTGCCAGCAGTGATACCGGGACAGGGTCTGGAAACACCATATATTTT
CDR3: CASSDTGTGSGNTIYF

size: NA
length: 16
J: TRBJ2-3
V: TRBV7-2
D: TRBD2
DNA: TGTGCCAGCAGCTTAGTGGCGGGGGGTAGCACAGATACGCAGTATTTT
CDR3: CASSLVAGGSTDTQYF

size: NA
length: 16
J: TRBJ2-4
V: TRBV7-2
D: TRBD1
DNA: TGTGCCAGCAGCTGGGGCAAGGGGGCGGCCAAAAACATTCAGTACTTC
CDR3: CASSWGKGAAKNIQYF

size: NA
length: 14
J: TRBJ2-2
V: TRBV28
D: TRBD1
DNA: TGTGCCAGCAGTCCTGGACAGGGCACCGGGGAGCTGTTTTTT
CDR3: CASSPGQGTGELFF

size: NA
length: 17
J: TRBJ2-5
V: TRBV5-1
D: TRBD2
DNA: TGCGCCAGCAGCCCCCGCGGGGGTAGCGGGAACCAAGAGACCCAGTACTTC
CDR3: CASSPRGGSGNQETQYF

size: NA
length: 15
J: TRBJ1-1
V: TRBV10-2
D: TRBD1
DNA: TGCGCCAGCAGAGCGGGACAGGGGGTGAACACTGAAGCTTTCTTT
CDR3: CASRAGQGVNTEAFF

size: NA
length: 17
J: TRBJ2-6
V: TRBV10-3
D: TRBD2
DNA: TGTGCCATCAGTGCGGGGGGGTTTAGCTCTGGGGCCAACGTCCTGACTTTC
CDR3: CAISAGGFSSGANVLTF

size: NA
length: 15
J: TRBJ1-6
V: TRBV28
D: NA
DNA: TGTGCCAGCAGTCCGCGACAGGTTAGGGATTCACCCCTCCACTTT
CDR3: CASSPRQVRDSPLHF